Included here is one T cell receptor (beta chain) sequence, with context. V gave up 5 bases and J gave up 10 bases; unmatched junction bases: 10. Germline V gene sequence: CDR1 SGHTA, CDR2 FQGNSA. This CDR3 has 16 residues. The data originate from a study of blood T cell repertoires in COVID-19. The wider study: COVID-19 samples collected from the United States, Italy and Spain covered acute and convalescent phases. In each case, the material was cDNA or gDNA derived from T cells, B-cell-depleted T cells, or PBMCs.

Original data processing: Amplifying reference gene primers gave estimates of nucleated cell counts. Libraries were prepared by immunoSEQ multiplex PCR; TCRdb keeps only in-frame clonotypes and omits some of them. Clonal size and the V and J genes are those of that table, whereas D and trimming came from the DNA. Of 150,000 to 180,000 clones listed, roughly 80% are singletons. The chain recombines TRBV7-2 with TRBJ2-1, with 14 bases that match TRBD2. Input material: peripheral blood. The receptor was isolated from a woman aged 55 to 70 with acute or convalescent COVID-19. The CDR3 region has the DNA TGTGCCAGCAGCATGGGACTAGCGGGGGCTCAGGGGGAGCAGTTCTTC. Translated, it gives CASSMGLAGAQGEQFF.